This passage covers 25 T cell receptor beta chains from one sample sequenced in a study of T cells after yellow fever vaccination. TCRdb processed the 5' RACE reads anew with MiXCR; each CDR3 protein has one entry. Among 100,000 to 150,000 distinct CDR3 sequences listed, 7.5% to 10% were seen once. This specimen consisted of CD8+ T cells sorted from PBMCs, obtained on the day of the yellow fever booster vaccination. These receptor sequences come from a man aged 18 to 35 who received the YFV17D yellow fever vaccine.

This clonotype was counted a few times. This chain joins TRBV4-2 and TRBJ2-4, with 11 bases that match TRBD1. This CDR3 contains 16 residues. The trim removed 1 base at V and 7 bases at J, leaving 6 bases unmatched. The germline gives CDR1 LGHNA, CDR2 YNFKEQ. Here the CDR3 DNA reads TGTGCCAGCAGCCAAGGGACAGGGGGCCTGGGGAACATTCAGTACTTC. It specifies CASSQGTGGLGNIQYF.

This clonotype was recorded at least ten times. The rearrangement links TRBV29-1 to TRBJ2-7, with a weak D call TRBD2 (7 bases). The CDR3 spans 16 residues. Germline V gives CDR1 SQVTM, CDR2 ANQGSEA. Trimming cost V 4 bases and J 0 bases, with 19 bases left between them. The CDR3 sequence is CSVVGGGHQSSYEQYF. DNA of the CDR3: TGCAGCGTTGTAGGGGGGGGCCACCAAAGCTCCTACGAGCAGTACTTC.

Here the CDR3 DNA reads TGCGCCAGCAGCCAAGGAGTTAGCCGAACCGGGGAGCTGTTTTTT. Its protein is CASSQGVSRTGELFF. This chain joins TRBV4-3 and TRBJ2-2; D gene uncertain. This CDR3 is 15 amino acids long. Trimming left V 1 base short and J 5 bases short, with 11 bases between. Germline V lookup: CDR1 LGHNA, CDR2 YSLEER.

V is TRBV11-2 and J is TRBJ2-1; 15 bases map to TRBD2. The CDR3 contains 16 residues. Germline V lookup: CDR1 SGHAT, CDR2 FQNNGV. With 5 bases clipped from V and 8 bases from J, the junction kept 7 bases outside the gene matches. CDR3 nucleotide sequence: TGTGCCAGCAGCCCTGGACTAGCGGGGGGGCCCCATGAGCAGTTCTTC. It specifies CASSPGLAGGPHEQFF.

This clonotype was counted only a few times. This chain joins TRBV6-2 or TRBV6-3 and TRBJ2-1; D might be TRBD2 (6 bases). This CDR3 is built from 15 residues. Germline V gene data show CDR1 as MNHEY and CDR2 as SVGEGT. Trimming removed 6 bases from V and 9 bases from J, with 21 bases in between. The CDR3 DNA follows: TGTGCCAGCAGCCGCGGGGTCATCATAAGTAGTGAGCAGTTCTTC. Translating it yields CASSRGVIISSEQFF.

The V gene is TRBV4-3, the J gene TRBJ2-3; TRBD1 matches 8 bases. The CDR3 sequence is 15 residues long. J was trimmed by 2 bases and V by 3 bases; bases with no gene match: 4. Germline assignment: CDR1 LGHNA and CDR2 YSLEER. CDR3 DNA sequence: TGCGCCAGCAGCCAGGACAGGGCGGACACAGATACGCAGTATTTT. Translated, it gives CASSQDRADTDTQYF.

This clonotype was found a few times. The chain is built from TRBV27 and TRBJ2-2, with 8 bases identical to TRBD1. From germline, CDR1 is MNHEY and CDR2 SMNVEV (reference sequence). CDR3 length equals 15 residues. After removal of 6 bases from V and 9 bases from J, the junction contained 12 bases not matched to a gene. The chain's CDR3 is CASRPRTGWGRELFF. In DNA, the CDR3 is TGTGCCAGCAGGCCCCGGACAGGGTGGGGCCGGGAGCTGTTTTTT.

This clonotype occurred a few times. The chain employs TRBV5-1 and TRBJ2-5, with 9 bases matching TRBD1. V was clipped by 4 bases and J by 0 bases; unmatched bases: 7. CDR3 size: 16 residues. Germline loops: CDR1 SGHRS, CDR2 YFSETQ. The CDR3 DNA is TGCGCCAGCAGCGGAACCGGGACAGGGTACCAAGAGACCCAGTACTTC. Its protein is CASSGTGTGYQETQYF.

This clonotype was seen a handful of times. V gene TRBV11-2 combines with J gene TRBJ2-7; no clear D gene. The length of the CDR3 is 14 residues. Germline values: CDR1 SGHAT, CDR2 FQNNGV. V was cut by 2 bases and J by 2 bases, with 10 bases left in between. CDR3 residues: CASSLTVGTYEQYV. In DNA, the CDR3 is TGTGCCAGCAGCTTAACCGTCGGAACCTACGAGCAGTACGTC.

This clonotype was counted once. With a much larger clone just one base away, this may be a read error. This chain links TRBV7-9 with TRBJ2-3, with D tentatively TRBD1 or TRBD2 (5 bases each). The V gene lost 7 bases and the J gene lost 5 bases, with 16 bases spanning the gap. The CDR3 has 14 amino acids. Looked up from germline, CDR1 is SEHNR and CDR2 is FQNEAQ (reference sequence). The CDR3 bases are TGTGCCAGCATACACCGGGACGTAGAAGATACGCAGTATTTT. This gives the protein CASIHRDVEDTQYF.

The chain employs TRBV15 and TRBJ2-3; D is unclear. This CDR3 region has 13 residues. CDR1 LNHNV and CDR2 YYDKDF come from the germline V gene (reference sequence). The germline V and J ends were trimmed by 5 bases and 1 base, with 7 bases remaining between them. In DNA, the CDR3 is TGTGCCACCAGCGGAAGCCGCACAGATACGCAGTATTTT. Translated, it gives CATSGSRTDTQYF.

The table lists this clonotype with many counts. The chain is built from TRBV9 and TRBJ2-7, with D hard to call. Germline-derived CDR1 and CDR2 are SGDLS and YYNGEE. The length of the CDR3 is 13 residues. V was pared by 0 bases and J by 3 bases, with 7 bases between. The DNA of the CDR3 is TGTGCCAGCAGCGTAGTGGACGGCTACGAGCAGTACTTC. Translation: CASSVVDGYEQYF.

This clonotype was seen more than once but under ten times. The rearrangement joins TRBV30 to TRBJ1-1; D uncertain. From germline, CDR1 is GTSNPN and CDR2 SVGIG (reference sequence). V was pared by 4 bases and J by 0 bases, with 15 bases between. The CDR3 is 15 amino acids. The CDR3 reads CAWKQILAMNTEAFF. For the CDR3, the DNA is TGTGCCTGGAAACAGATCCTAGCTATGAACACTGAAGCTTTCTTT.

This clonotype was counted ten times or more. V gene TRBV7-8 combines with J gene TRBJ1-1; D unclear. The CDR3 has 13 residues. V was pared by 6 bases and J by 3 bases, with 11 bases between. Germline V gives CDR1 SGHVS, CDR2 FQNEAQ. The CDR3 sequence: CASSSGRHTEAFF. The CDR3 DNA reads TGTGCCAGCAGTTCCGGCAGGCACACTGAAGCTTTCTTT.

In this sample, this clonotype turned up a few times. This chain uses TRBV29-1 with TRBJ2-3; TRBD2 aligns across 12 bases. Per the germline V gene, CDR1 is SQVTM and CDR2 is ANQGSEA. CDR3 length: 15 amino acids. With 6 bases clipped from V and 4 bases from J, the junction kept 8 bases outside the gene matches. CDR3 DNA: TGCAGCGTCCAGCCGACTAGCGGGGGCGCAGATACGCAGTATTTT. Residues: CSVQPTSGGADTQYF.

This clonotype showed up just a few times. This chain connects TRBV4-1 to TRBJ2-3; D uncertain. The V end was cut by 0 bases, the J end by 2 bases, with 9 bases between. Germline V CDR1 and CDR2: MGHRA, YSYEKL. CDR3 length equals 15 residues. The CDR3, as DNA: TGCGCCAGCAGCCAAGAAGCGTTCCTCACAGATACGCAGTATTTT. The encoded protein is CASSQEAFLTDTQYF.

The genes are TRBV13 and TRBJ2-5; TRBD2 matches at 12 bases. CDR1 is PRHDT and CDR2 is FYEKMQ in the germline V gene (reference sequence). Unmatched junction bases numbered 4, after V lost 3 bases and J lost 2 bases. The CDR3 has 16 residues. The CDR3 here is CASSFTSGGPQETQYF. CDR3 sequence (DNA): TGTGCCAGCAGCTTCACTAGCGGGGGGCCTCAAGAGACCCAGTACTTC.

The rearrangement uses TRBV27 and TRBJ2-7; D uncertain. The CDR3 is 13 residues long. Germline loops: CDR1 MNHEY, CDR2 SMNVEV (reference sequence). With 6 bases removed from V and 5 bases from J, the gap between germline ends came to 14 bases. DNA for the CDR3: TGTGCCAGCAGCCTCCGGCTGCGTAACGAGCAGTACTTC. This gives the protein CASSLRLRNEQYF.

This sequence joins TRBV18 and TRBJ2-2; a possible D gene is TRBD1 (6 bases). The germline CDR1 and CDR2 sequences are KGHSH and LQKENI. The CDR3 totals 16 residues. The V end was cut by 3 bases, the J end by 3 bases, with 14 bases between. CDR3 amino acids: CASSPADRSDTGELFF. In DNA form, the CDR3 reads TGTGCCAGCTCACCGGCAGACAGGAGCGACACCGGGGAGCTGTTTTTT.

The rearrangement links TRBV5-1 to TRBJ2-7, with unresolved D. CDR1 is SGHRS, CDR2 YFSETQ, per germline. There are 14 residues in the CDR3. V shed 2 bases and J shed 0 bases, with 9 bases lying between them. CDR3 sequence reads: CASSFYGSSYEQYF. CDR3 sequence (DNA): TGCGCCAGCAGCTTCTACGGTAGCTCCTACGAGCAGTACTTC.

The V gene is TRBV9, the J gene TRBJ2-3, with TRBD2 as a possible D gene (5 bases). The ends were cut back, 0 bases at V and 2 bases at J, with 10 bases in the middle. The germline CDR1 and CDR2 sequences are SGDLS and YYNGEE. The CDR3 runs 15 residues. Here the CDR3 DNA reads TGTGCCAGCAGCGTAGAGGACTTCATCACAGATACGCAGTATTTT. Translating it yields CASSVEDFITDTQYF.

The rearrangement joins TRBV6-5 to TRBJ1-6; D gene ambiguous. This CDR3 spans 17 amino acids. V shed 0 bases and J shed 0 bases, with 9 bases lying between them. CDR1 MNHEY and CDR2 SVGAGI come from the germline V gene. The CDR3 spells CASSYSLSSSYNSPLHF. The CDR3 nucleotides read TGTGCCAGCAGTTACTCTCTTTCCAGCTCCTATAATTCACCCCTCCACTTT.

The rearrangement joins TRBV7-6 to TRBJ2-1; 11 nucleotides match TRBD2. The CDR3 runs to 17 residues. CDR1 is SGHVS, CDR2 FNYEAQ, per germline. V dropped 5 bases and J dropped 9; count of bases not matched to a gene: 15. The CDR3 is CASSPEISGGVYIEQFF. The CDR3 nucleotides are TGTGCCAGCAGCCCGGAGATTAGCGGGGGGGTATATATTGAGCAGTTCTTC.

The V and J genes are TRBV18 and TRBJ2-1, with 9 bases identical to TRBD1. Germline assignment: CDR1 KGHSH and CDR2 LQKENI. The ends lost 6 bases at V and 7 bases at J; junction bases unmatched: 10. The CDR3 sequence is 15 residues long. CDR3 coding DNA: TGTGCCAGCTCCTTCACTGGACAGGGGATGAATGAGCAGTTCTTC. Its protein product is CASSFTGQGMNEQFF.

This clonotype has more than one count but fewer than ten. The J gene is TRBJ2-1, the V gene TRBV20-1; a weak D match, TRBD2 (5 bases). Per the germline V gene, CDR1 is DFQATT and CDR2 is SNEGSKA (reference sequence). The CDR3 is made up of 14 amino acids. Trimming pared 0 bases from V and 2 bases from J, leaving 8 bases between. The CDR3 sequence: CSARDAGAYNEQFF. The CDR3 nucleotides read TGCAGTGCTAGAGACGCCGGGGCCTACAATGAGCAGTTCTTC.